This T cell receptor beta chain was identified during a study of vaccination and CD4 T cells after COVID-19. Study-wide results and caveats: Convalescent patients had a median around 90% of post-vaccine SARS-CoV-2-reactive clones that were detected only after vaccination, not before it.

By share, this clonotype counts as medium-sized (0.01 to 0.1%). The antigen is unknown. Treatment of the sample: approximately 9-day PBMC culture with coronavirus spike peptide pools or control peptides (ViraFEST assay). Days 3 and 7 saw half the medium swapped for fresh IL-2 medium. The Oncomine TCR Beta short-read assay sequenced DNA from cultured CD4+ T cells. TCRdb reanalysed the PCR reads using MiXCR and keeps one entry per CDR3 protein. This sample has over 12,000 distinct CDR3 sequences, with around 46% found just once. Germline lookup yields CDR1 SGHDN and CDR2 FVKESK. CDR3 length: 12 residues. V shed 5 bases and J shed 7 bases, with 10 bases lying between them.

The source is a human donor with COVID-19. The sequenced sample consisted of cultured CD4+ T cells from blood. This rearrangement joins TRBV14 to TRBJ2-3, with D unresolved. The DNA of the CDR3 is TGTGCCAGCAGCTCGACCTCGTATACGCAGTATTTT. It codes for CASSSTSYTQYF. Together with reference TRBV14 and TRBJ2-3, the CDR3 gives the full variable domain: EAGVTQFPSHSVIEKGQTVTLRCDPISGHDNLYWYRRVMGKEIKFLLHFVKESKQDESGMPNNRFLAERTGGTYSTLKVQPAELEDSGVYFCASSSTSYTQYFGPGTRLTVL.